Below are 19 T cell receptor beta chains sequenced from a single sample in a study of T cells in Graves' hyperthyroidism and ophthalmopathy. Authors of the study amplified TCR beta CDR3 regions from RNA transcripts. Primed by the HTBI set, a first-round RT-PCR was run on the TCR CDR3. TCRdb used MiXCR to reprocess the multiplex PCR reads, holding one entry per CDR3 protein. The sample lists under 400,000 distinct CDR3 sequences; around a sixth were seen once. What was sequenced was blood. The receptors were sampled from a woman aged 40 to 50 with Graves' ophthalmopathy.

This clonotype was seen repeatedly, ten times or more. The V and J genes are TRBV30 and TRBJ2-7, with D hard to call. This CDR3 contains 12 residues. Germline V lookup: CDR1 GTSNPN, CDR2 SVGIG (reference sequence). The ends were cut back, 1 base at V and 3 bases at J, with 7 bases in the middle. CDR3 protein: CAWSGQLYEQYF. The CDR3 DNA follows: TGTGCCTGGAGTGGGCAGCTCTACGAGCAGTACTTC.

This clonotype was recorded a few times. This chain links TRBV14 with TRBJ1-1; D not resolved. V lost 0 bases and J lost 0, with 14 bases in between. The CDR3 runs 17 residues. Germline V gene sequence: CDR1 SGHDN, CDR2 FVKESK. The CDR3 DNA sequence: TGTGCCAGCAGCCAAGATTGGCGTTTGGGAATGAACACTGAAGCTTTCTTT. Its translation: CASSQDWRLGMNTEAFF.

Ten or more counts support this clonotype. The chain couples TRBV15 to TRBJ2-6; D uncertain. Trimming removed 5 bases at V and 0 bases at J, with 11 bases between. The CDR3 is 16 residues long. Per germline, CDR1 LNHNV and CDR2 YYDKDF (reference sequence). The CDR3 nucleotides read TGTGCCACCAGCCCGGACGGAAACTCTGGGGCCAACGTCCTGACTTTC. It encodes CATSPDGNSGANVLTF. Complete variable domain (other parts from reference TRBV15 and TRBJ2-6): DAMVIQNPRYQVTQFGKPVTLSCSQTLNHNVMYWYQQKSSQAPKLLFHYYDKDFNNEADTPDNFQSRRPNTSFCFLDIRSPGLGDTAMYLCATSPDGNSGANVLTFGAGSRLTVL.

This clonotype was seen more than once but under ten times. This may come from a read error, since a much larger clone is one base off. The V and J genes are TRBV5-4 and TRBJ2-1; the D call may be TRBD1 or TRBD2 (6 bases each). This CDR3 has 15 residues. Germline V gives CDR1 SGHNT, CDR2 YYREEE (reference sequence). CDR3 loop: CANSLGAGPGNEQFF. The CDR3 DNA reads TGTGCCAACAGCTTGGGGGCGGGGCCGGGCAATGAGCAGTTCTTC.

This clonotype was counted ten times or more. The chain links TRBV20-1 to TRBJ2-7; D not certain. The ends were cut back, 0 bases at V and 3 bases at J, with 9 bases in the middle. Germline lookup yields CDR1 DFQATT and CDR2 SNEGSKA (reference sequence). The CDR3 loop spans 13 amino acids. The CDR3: CSARDGSHYEQYF. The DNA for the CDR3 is TGCAGTGCTAGAGACGGGTCGCACTACGAGCAGTACTTC.

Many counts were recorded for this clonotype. The CDR3 DNA reads TGCAGTGCTAGTGGTCTGACGGGGGAGACCCAGTACTTC. Protein sequence: CSASGLTGETQYF. The V gene is TRBV20-1, the J gene TRBJ2-5, with D possibly TRBD2 on 5 matching bases. Looked up from germline, CDR1 is DFQATT and CDR2 is SNEGSKA (reference sequence). This CDR3 comprises 13 residues. V was trimmed by 3 bases and J by 5 bases, leaving 13 bases between them.

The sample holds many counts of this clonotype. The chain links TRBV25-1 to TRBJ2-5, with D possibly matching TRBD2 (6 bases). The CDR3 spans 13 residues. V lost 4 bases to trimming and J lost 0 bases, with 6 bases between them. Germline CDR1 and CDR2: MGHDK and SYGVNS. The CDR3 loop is CASSGGDQETQYF. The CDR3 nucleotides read TGTGCCAGCAGTGGCGGGGACCAAGAGACCCAGTACTTC.

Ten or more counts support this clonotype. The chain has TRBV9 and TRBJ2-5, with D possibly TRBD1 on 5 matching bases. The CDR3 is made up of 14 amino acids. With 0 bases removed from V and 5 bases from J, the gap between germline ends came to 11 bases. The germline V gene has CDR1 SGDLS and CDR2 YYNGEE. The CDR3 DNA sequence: TGTGCCAGCAGCGTAGGGGGCAGTGTGGAGACCCAGTACTTC. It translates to CASSVGGSVETQYF. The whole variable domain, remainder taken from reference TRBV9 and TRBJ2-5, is DSGVTQTPKHLITATGQRVTLRCSPRSGDLSVYWYQQSLDQGLQFLIQYYNGEERAKGNILERFSAQQFPDLHSELNLSSLELGDSALYFCASSVGGSVETQYFGPGTRLLVL.

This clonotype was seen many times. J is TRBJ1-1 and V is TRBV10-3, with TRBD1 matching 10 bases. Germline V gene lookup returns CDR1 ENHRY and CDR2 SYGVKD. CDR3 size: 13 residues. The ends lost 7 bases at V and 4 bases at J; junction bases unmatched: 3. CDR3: CAINRDRGTEAFF. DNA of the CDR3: TGTGCCATCAACCGGGACAGGGGCACTGAAGCTTTCTTT.

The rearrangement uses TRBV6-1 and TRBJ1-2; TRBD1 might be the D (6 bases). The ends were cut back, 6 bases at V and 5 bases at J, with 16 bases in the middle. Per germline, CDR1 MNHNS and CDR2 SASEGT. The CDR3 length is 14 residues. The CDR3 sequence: CASRPNREAYGYTF. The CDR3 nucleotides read TGTGCCAGCAGACCCAACAGGGAGGCGTATGGCTACACCTTC.

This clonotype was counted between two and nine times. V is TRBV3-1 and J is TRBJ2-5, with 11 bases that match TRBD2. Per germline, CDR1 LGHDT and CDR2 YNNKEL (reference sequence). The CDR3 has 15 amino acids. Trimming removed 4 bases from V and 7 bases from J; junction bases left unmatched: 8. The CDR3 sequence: CASSLQLAGDVTQYF. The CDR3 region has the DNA TGTGCCAGCAGCCTCCAACTAGCGGGAGATGTGACCCAGTACTTC.

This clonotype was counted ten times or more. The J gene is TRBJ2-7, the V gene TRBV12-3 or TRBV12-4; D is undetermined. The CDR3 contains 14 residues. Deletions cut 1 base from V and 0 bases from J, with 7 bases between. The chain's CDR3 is CASSLVGLSYEQYF. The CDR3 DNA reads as TGTGCCAGCAGTTTAGTCGGCCTCTCCTACGAGCAGTACTTC.

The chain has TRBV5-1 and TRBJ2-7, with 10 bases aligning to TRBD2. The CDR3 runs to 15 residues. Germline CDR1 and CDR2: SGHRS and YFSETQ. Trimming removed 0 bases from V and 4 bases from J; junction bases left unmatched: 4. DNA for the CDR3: TGCGCCAGCAGCTTGGCTAGCGGGAGTTGGTACGAGCAGTACTTC. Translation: CASSLASGSWYEQYF.

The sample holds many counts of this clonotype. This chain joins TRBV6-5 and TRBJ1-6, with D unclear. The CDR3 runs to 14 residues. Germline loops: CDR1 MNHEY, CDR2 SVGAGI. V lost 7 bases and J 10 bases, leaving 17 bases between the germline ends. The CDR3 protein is CASKLTAIPSPLHF. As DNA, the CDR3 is TGTGCCAGCAAATTAACGGCGATCCCCTCACCCCTCCACTTT.

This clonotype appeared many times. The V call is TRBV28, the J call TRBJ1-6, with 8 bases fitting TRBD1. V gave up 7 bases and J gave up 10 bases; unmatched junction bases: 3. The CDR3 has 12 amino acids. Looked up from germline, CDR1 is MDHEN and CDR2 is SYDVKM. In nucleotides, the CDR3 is TGTGCCAGCAAGGACAGGGCCTCACCCCTCCACTTT. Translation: CASKDRASPLHF.

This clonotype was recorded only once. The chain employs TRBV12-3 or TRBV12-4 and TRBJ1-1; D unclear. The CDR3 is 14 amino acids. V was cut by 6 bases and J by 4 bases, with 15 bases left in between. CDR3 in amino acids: CASRDGGIGTEAFF. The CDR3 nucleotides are TGTGCCAGCAGGGACGGTGGTATAGGCACTGAAGCTTTCTTT.

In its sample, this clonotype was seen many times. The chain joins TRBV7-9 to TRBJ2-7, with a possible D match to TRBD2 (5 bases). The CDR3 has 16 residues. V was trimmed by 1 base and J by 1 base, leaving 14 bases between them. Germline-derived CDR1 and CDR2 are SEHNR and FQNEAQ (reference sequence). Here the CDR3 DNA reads TGTGCCAGCAGCTTAGAAAAGAGGGCTGTTTCCTACGAGCAGTACTTC. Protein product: CASSLEKRAVSYEQYF.

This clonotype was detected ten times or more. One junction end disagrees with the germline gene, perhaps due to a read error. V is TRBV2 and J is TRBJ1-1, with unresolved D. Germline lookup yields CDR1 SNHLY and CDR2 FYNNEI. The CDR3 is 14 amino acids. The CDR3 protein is CASGDQRMNTEAFF. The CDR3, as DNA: TGTGCCAGCGGTGATCAACGGATGAACACTGAAGCTTTCTTT.

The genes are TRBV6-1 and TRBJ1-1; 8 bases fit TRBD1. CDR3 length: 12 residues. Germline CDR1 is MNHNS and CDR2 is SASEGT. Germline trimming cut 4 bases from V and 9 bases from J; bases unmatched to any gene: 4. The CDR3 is CASSGTGFKAFF. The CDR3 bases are TGTGCCAGCAGTGGGACAGGGTTTAAAGCTTTCTTT.